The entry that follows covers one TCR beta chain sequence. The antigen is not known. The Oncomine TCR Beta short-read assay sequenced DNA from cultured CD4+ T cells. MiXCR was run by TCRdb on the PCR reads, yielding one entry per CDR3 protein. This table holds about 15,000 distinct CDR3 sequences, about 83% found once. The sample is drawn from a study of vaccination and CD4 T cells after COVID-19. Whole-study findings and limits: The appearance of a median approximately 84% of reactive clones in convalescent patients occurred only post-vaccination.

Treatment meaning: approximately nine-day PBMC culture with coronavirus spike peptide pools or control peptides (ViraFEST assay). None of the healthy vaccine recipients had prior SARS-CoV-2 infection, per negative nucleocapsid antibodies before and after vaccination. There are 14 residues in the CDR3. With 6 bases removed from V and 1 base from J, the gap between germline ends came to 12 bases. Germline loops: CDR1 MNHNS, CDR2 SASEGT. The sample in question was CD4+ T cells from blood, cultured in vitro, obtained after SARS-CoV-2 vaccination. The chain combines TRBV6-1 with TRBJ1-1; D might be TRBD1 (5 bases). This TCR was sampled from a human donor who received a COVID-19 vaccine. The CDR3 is CASSPTVENTEAFF. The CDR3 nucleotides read TGTGCCAGCAGCCCGACAGTCGAGAACACTGAAGCTTTCTTT.